The next 20 T cell receptor beta chains were all read from a single sample in a study of human T cells and chemical hapten exposure. TCRdb recomputed calls from the RACE reads with MiXCR, one row per CDR3 protein. This sample has about 140,000 distinct CDR3 sequences, with 12% found just once. The time point denotes: patch test 2, 6 weeks after DPC sensitization. The treatment was: therapeutic diphenylcyclopropenone sensitization with weekly scalp DPC. Sequences were derived from whole blood, sampled in connection with sensitization to the hapten diphenylcyclopropenone (DPC). These receptors were obtained from a woman between 50 and 59 years old with alopecia areata. Some clones in this sample may be carry-over from other donors' samples.

This clonotype was observed a few times. The rearrangement joins TRBV19 to TRBJ2-7, with 10 bases aligning to TRBD2. This CDR3 spans 14 amino acids. The J segment lost 5 bases and the V segment lost 10 bases, leaving 11 bases of the junction unmatched. Per the germline V gene, CDR1 is LNHDA and CDR2 is SQIVND (reference sequence). In DNA, the CDR3 is TGTGCCACTACCAGCGGGAGGGCTAGGCACGAGCAGTACTTC. Protein product: CATTSGRARHEQYF.

Many counts were recorded for this clonotype. J is TRBJ1-5 and V is TRBV7-9; D unresolved. This CDR3 comprises 15 residues. V was clipped by 1 base and J by 6 bases, with 13 bases between them. Germline values: CDR1 SEHNR, CDR2 FQNEAQ (reference sequence). Here the CDR3 reads CASSLGDAAGQPQHF. As DNA, the CDR3 is TGTGCCAGCAGCTTAGGCGACGCTGCAGGTCAGCCCCAGCATTTT.

This clonotype was seen more than once but under ten times. The chain carries TRBV20-1 and TRBJ2-3; no clear D. Between the trimmed V and J ends, which lost 2 bases and 6 bases, there was a span of 12 bases. CDR1 is DFQATT and CDR2 is SNEGSKA in the germline V gene (reference sequence). The CDR3 consists of 13 residues. The CDR3 bases are TGCAGTGCTAGACGCCAGACATCGGATACGCAGTATTTT. It codes for CSARRQTSDTQYF.

A remark on this clonotype: Germline and junction disagree at one end, which may indicate a read error. The V and J genes are TRBV7-7 and TRBJ2-2, with 8 bases matching TRBD1. This CDR3 is built from 15 residues. Germline loops: CDR1 SSHAT, CDR2 FNYEAQ (reference sequence). The CDR3 DNA is TGTGCTAGCAGCCCGGACAGGGTTGGCACCGGGGAGCTGTTTTTT. Encoded protein: CASSPDRVGTGELFF.

The chain couples TRBV6-1 to TRBJ1-5; D is unclear. CDR3 length: 12 amino acids. Germline V lookup: CDR1 MNHNS, CDR2 SASEGT. V was clipped by 2 bases and J by 4 bases, with 3 bases between them. CDR3 nucleotide sequence: TGTGCCAGCAGTGAACAAAATCAGCCCCAGCATTTT. Translated: CASSEQNQPQHF.

This chain connects TRBV9 to TRBJ1-1; no definite D call. Germline-derived CDR1 and CDR2 are SGDLS and YYNGEE. This CDR3 has 15 amino acids. The V end lost 0 bases, the J end lost 4 bases, and 13 bases lay between the germline ends. This CDR3 reads CASSVGVGLGTEAFF. The CDR3 DNA reads as TGTGCCAGCAGCGTAGGGGTAGGGCTCGGCACTGAAGCTTTCTTT.

The table lists this clonotype with a few counts. The genes are TRBV27 and TRBJ2-5; either TRBD1 or TRBD2 may supply D (5 bases each). CDR1 is MNHEY and CDR2 is SMNVEV in the germline V gene (reference sequence). The CDR3 runs to 16 residues. Trimming took 5 bases from V and 1 from J, leaving 17 bases between them. Here the CDR3 reads CASSSSVPGRQETQYF. CDR3 coding DNA: TGTGCCAGCAGTAGTTCCGTACCGGGACGCCAAGAGACCCAGTACTTC.

The chain is built from TRBV28 and TRBJ2-3; D might be TRBD1 or TRBD2, each matching 5 bases. Germline V gene lookup returns CDR1 MDHEN and CDR2 SYDVKM. The CDR3 consists of 15 residues. Trimming took off 5 bases at V and 5 bases at J, with 17 bases between the two ends. Here the CDR3 DNA reads TGTGCCAGCAGTAGGAGCGGACCAGGGTTAGATACGCAGTATTTT. Its protein product is CASSRSGPGLDTQYF.

The chain combines TRBV20-1 with TRBJ2-1; the match to TRBD2 covers 7 bases. This CDR3 contains 17 residues. CDR1 and CDR2 from the germline V gene are DFQATT and SNEGSKA (reference sequence). Germline trimming cut 0 bases from V and 5 bases from J; bases unmatched to any gene: 13. CDR3 residues: CSARDGRDYRPHNEQFF. As DNA, the CDR3 is TGCAGTGCTAGAGATGGACGGGACTACCGCCCCCACAATGAGCAGTTCTTC.

Sample share makes this clonotype medium-sized. The chain links TRBV11-2 to TRBJ2-5, with D possibly TRBD2 on 6 matching bases. The germline V gene has CDR1 SGHAT and CDR2 FQNNGV. This CDR3 has 15 amino acids. V was pared by 5 bases and J by 5 bases, with 18 bases between. The CDR3 loop is CASSERLVRDETQYF. The CDR3 DNA is TGTGCCAGCAGCGAAAGACTAGTAAGGGATGAGACCCAGTACTTC.

This clonotype has more than one count but fewer than ten. The chain combines TRBV20-1 with TRBJ1-5; TRBD1 might be the D (5 bases). This CDR3 is 14 amino acids long. Per the germline V gene, CDR1 is DFQATT and CDR2 is SNEGSKA (reference sequence). Deletions cut 5 bases from V and 1 base from J, with 12 bases between. CDR3 protein: CSAVGTLSNQPQHF. Written as DNA, the CDR3 is TGCAGTGCTGTCGGGACTCTCAGCAATCAGCCCCAGCATTTT.

This clonotype appeared a few times. The chain couples TRBV27 to TRBJ2-3, with TRBD2 matching over 8 bases. The CDR3 spans 16 residues. The junction had 4 bases not matched to a gene; V was cut back by 2 bases and J by 0 bases. Germline-derived CDR1 and CDR2 are MNHEY and SMNVEV (reference sequence). The CDR3 DNA is TGTGCCAGCAGTTTAAAGCCTAGCGGGAGCACAGATACGCAGTATTTT. The encoded protein is CASSLKPSGSTDTQYF.

This clonotype was recorded many times. The chain recombines TRBV7-2 with TRBJ1-1, with D possibly matching TRBD1 (5 bases). CDR1 is SGHTA and CDR2 is FQGNSA in the germline V gene. This CDR3 has 14 residues. Trimming shortened V by 1 base and J by 5 bases, and 11 bases separated the two germline ends. The CDR3 nucleotides read TGTGCCAGCAGCTTAGGGATGGGGGGTACTGAAGCTTTCTTT. It yields the protein CASSLGMGGTEAFF.

Many counts were recorded for this clonotype. CDR3 DNA: TGTGCCAGCAGTATGCGGAGGGGAAACACCGGGGAGCTGTTTTTT. It codes for CASSMRRGNTGELFF. J is TRBJ2-2 and V is TRBV7-6; the D gene is possibly TRBD2 (6 bases). V lost 6 bases and J lost 2, with 13 bases in between. Germline-derived CDR1 and CDR2 are SGHVS and FNYEAQ. This CDR3 contains 15 residues.

This clonotype was picked up many times. This chain links TRBV28 with TRBJ2-2; D possibly corresponds to TRBD1 (6 bases). CDR3 length equals 13 residues. Germline V gene lookup returns CDR1 MDHEN and CDR2 SYDVKM. V gave up 7 bases and J gave up 6 bases, with 12 bases separating them. CDR3 loop: CASNAGVPGELFF. The DNA of the CDR3 is TGTGCCAGCAATGCAGGGGTACCCGGGGAGCTGTTTTTT.

This clonotype was counted many times. The gene calls are TRBV4-1 and TRBJ2-3, with D tentatively TRBD1 (5 bases). Germline values: CDR1 MGHRA, CDR2 YSYEKL. CDR3 length: 16 amino acids. Trimming shortened V by 2 bases and J by 1 base, and 13 bases separated the two germline ends. The CDR3 region is CASSQITGRGTDTQYF. The CDR3 DNA is TGCGCCAGCAGCCAAATAACAGGCAGGGGCACAGATACGCAGTATTTT.

This chain joins TRBV20-1 and TRBJ2-7, with 8 bases lining up with TRBD2. CDR1 and CDR2 from the germline V gene are DFQATT and SNEGSKA (reference sequence). The CDR3 is made up of 14 amino acids. The V and J ends lost 1 base and 5 bases, in that order; junction bases with no gene match: 7. The CDR3, as DNA: TGCAGTGCTAGAGGTGCGAGCGGGAGTAACGAGCAGTACTTC. Amino acids: CSARGASGSNEQYF.

The chain is built from TRBV7-9 and TRBJ2-5, with a weak D call TRBD1 (6 bases). This CDR3 contains 16 residues. Trimming cost V 0 bases and J 5 bases, with 16 bases left between them. Germline CDR1 reads SEHNR; CDR2 reads FQNEAQ (reference sequence). CDR3 sequence (DNA): TGTGCCAGCAGCTTAGCCTGGGGACGGGACATCGAGACCCAGTACTTC. Translation: CASSLAWGRDIETQYF.

In its sample, this clonotype was seen a few times. The chain couples TRBV18 to TRBJ2-5, with TRBD2 as a possible D gene (6 bases). Trimming shortened V by 3 bases and J by 4 bases, and 6 bases separated the two germline ends. The CDR3 sequence is 12 residues long. Germline V gene sequence: CDR1 KGHSH, CDR2 LQKENI. For the CDR3, the DNA is TGTGCCAGCTCACCGGGACTAGAGACCCAGTACTTC. Translation gives CASSPGLETQYF.

This clonotype was observed many times. The chain employs TRBV5-1 and TRBJ1-4; 7 positions agree with TRBD1. The germline V gene encodes CDR1 SGHRS and CDR2 YFSETQ. This CDR3 is built from 16 residues. Trimming at V came to 0 bases and at J to 4 bases, leaving 6 bases not matched to a gene. CDR3 DNA sequence: TGCGCCAGCAGCTTGGCCCTCGGGACAGTTAATGAAAAACTGTTTTTT. Protein product: CASSLALGTVNEKLFF.